Only a few counts were recorded for the clone carrying this T cell receptor beta chain. The target antigen is unknown. Trimming took off 2 bases at V and 2 bases at J, with 12 bases between the two ends. Germline V gives CDR1 MNHNS, CDR2 SASEGT. This CDR3 has 15 residues. The sample originates from a study of type 1 regulatory T cells. TCRdb fed the reads into MiXCR, producing one record per CDR3 protein. The sample comprises fewer than 80,000 distinct CDR3 sequences, less than 25% of which are singletons, and less than 10% rests with the top ten. Study results and limitations: Compared with non-type 1 regulatory T cells, type 1 regulatory T cells showed a more restricted TCR repertoire.

The specimen was cultured type 1 regulatory T (Tr1) cells, either the whole culture or a sorted fraction (not recorded which). The chain recombines TRBV6-1 with TRBJ1-1, with TRBD1 as a possible D gene (5 bases). This sequence originates from a human donor in good health. CDR3 in DNA: TGTGCCAGCAGTGAATATGGGGGTCCCAACACTGAAGCTTTCTTT. This translates into CASSEYGGPNTEAFF.